A selection of T cell receptor beta chains follows, all from one sample in a study of cytomegalovirus exposure and HLA in healthy donors. TCRdb's copy holds only in-frame clones and misses some; the assay was immunoSEQ multiplex PCR. Here the sample spans fewer than 200,000 clones, roughly 12% being singletons. Sequenced input: PBMCs. The receptors come from a man aged 50 to 60 in good health and CMV-seropositive. CDR3s include the opening cysteine and the closing phenylalanine or tryptophan. A D gene is named only where the DNA matches it firmly. Clone size is given for some rows only: seen once, a few or many times, or a class if the clone is expanded.

j_call v_call clone_size d_call cdr3_aa cdr3_nt
TRBJ1-6 TRBV6-6 - TRBD1 CASSRYSGTGESPLHF TGTGCCAGCAGCCGGTACTCCGGGACAGGGGAATCACCCCTCCACTTT
TRBJ2-7 TRBV6-6 - - CASSYGGTLYEQYF TGTGCCAGCAGTTACGGGGGGACCCTCTACGAGCAGTACTTC
TRBJ1-1 TRBV5-4 few - CASSLSLTGVNTEAFF TGTGCCAGCAGCTTGTCTCTGACGGGAGTTAACACTGAAGCTTTCTTT
TRBJ2-7 TRBV11-3 - TRBD1 CASTGSRQGFSEQYF TGTGCCAGCACGGGATCGAGACAGGGGTTCTCCGAGCAGTACTTC
TRBJ2-6 TRBV7-7 - - CASSPNRAGANVLTF TGTGCCAGCAGCCCTAACAGGGCAGGGGCCAACGTCCTGACTTTC
TRBJ1-1 TRBV19 - TRBD1 CASSRTGVNTEAFF TGTGCCAGTAGTAGAACAGGGGTGAACACTGAAGCTTTCTTT
TRBJ1-2 TRBV11-2 few TRBD1 CASGQGNYGYTF TGTGCCAGCGGACAGGGTAACTATGGCTACACCTTC
TRBJ1-2 TRBV19 - TRBD1 CASSTGQGEYGYTF TGTGCCAGTAGTACGGGACAGGGGGAATATGGCTACACCTTC
TRBJ1-5 TRBV5-6 - - CASSLAGINQPQHF TGTGCCAGCAGCTTGGCGGGGATTAATCAGCCCCAGCATTTT
TRBJ2-5 TRBV5-4 few TRBD1 CASSLSDRGLQETQYF TGTGCCAGCAGCTTGTCTGACAGGGGGCTCCAAGAGACCCAGTACTTC
TRBJ1-6 TRBV6-5 - - CASSFRLSYSPLHF TGTGCCAGCAGTTTCCGACTGAGTTATTCACCCCTCCACTTT
TRBJ1-5 TRBV28 - TRBD1 CASSYPGQGNQPQHF TGTGCCAGCAGTTACCCCGGACAGGGAAATCAGCCCCAGCATTTT
TRBJ1-5 TRBV9 few - CASSVEGDTNQPQHF TGTGCCAGCAGCGTAGAGGGGGATACCAATCAGCCCCAGCATTTT
TRBJ2-1 TRBV19 - TRBD2 CASSTTSGGFNEQFF TGTGCCAGTAGTACGACTAGCGGGGGGTTCAATGAGCAGTTCTTC
TRBJ1-2 TRBV19 - - CASSIDRYGYTF TGTGCCAGTAGTATCGACAGATATGGCTACACCTTC
TRBJ1-1 TRBV11-2 - TRBD1 CASSLVGGQGAEAFF TGTGCCAGCAGCTTAGTAGGGGGACAGGGGGCTGAAGCTTTCTTT
TRBJ1-5 TRBV7-9 - TRBD1 CASSRDSSNQPQHF TGTGCCAGCAGCCGGGACAGCTCGAATCAGCCCCAGCATTTT
TRBJ2-2 TRBV4-2 - TRBD2 CASSQAHGLADTGELFF TGTGCCAGCAGCCAAGCCCACGGCCTAGCGGACACCGGGGAGCTGTTTTTT
TRBJ1-1 TRBV6-6 - - CASRLQELNTEAFF TGTGCCAGCAGATTACAGGAGTTGAACACTGAAGCTTTCTTT
TRBJ2-3 TRBV5-1 - - CASSLGGHTDTQYF TGCGCCAGCAGCTTGGGGGGCCACACAGATACGCAGTATTTT
TRBJ1-6 TRBV5-4 few TRBD1 CASSRGTAYNSPLHF TGTGCCAGCAGCCGCGGGACAGCCTATAATTCACCCCTCCACTTT
TRBJ1-3 TRBV9 - - CASSVASGSGNTIYF TGTGCCAGCAGCGTAGCTTCAGGGTCTGGAAACACCATATATTTT
TRBJ1-2 TRBV18 few TRBD1 CASSPWTGSYGYTF TGTGCCAGCTCACCTTGGACAGGGAGCTATGGCTACACCTTC
TRBJ1-1 TRBV9 - - CASSRGTSNTEAFF TGTGCCAGCAGCAGAGGGACATCGAACACTGAAGCTTTCTTT